This T cell receptor (beta chain) was obtained from a study of beta chain features in type 1 diabetes. The whole isolated RNA underwent reverse transcription, so sequencing captured expressed TCRB transcripts. An average around 3.3 million reads came from naive, central memory and regulatory T cell samples. TCRdb's copy holds only in-frame clones and misses some; the assay was immunoSEQ multiplex PCR. The sample consists of hundreds of thousands of clones, over 12% of them appearing once. Regarding the study as a whole: Across all four CD4+ subsets, people with type 1 diabetes showed modestly shorter TCRB CDR3s. cDNA-based sequencing might over-represent cells highly expressing TCR.

Purity above 98% was achieved in all sorted populations. This clone was recorded a few times. What it recognizes is unknown. Trimming took 6 bases from V and 3 from J, leaving 17 bases between them. CDR3 size: 14 residues. In germline, CDR1 is GTSNPN, CDR2 SVGIG (reference sequence). The chain couples TRBV30 to TRBJ2-5; D perhaps matches TRBD2 (5 bases). This TCR was sampled from a man aged 18 to 29 with type 1 diabetes. Sequences were obtained from naive CD4+ T cells from blood. The CDR3 DNA reads as TGTGCCTGTATTCCCTTACTAGTCAAAGAGACCCAGTACTTC. Its protein is CACIPLLVKETQYF.